The 25 T cell receptor beta chains in this list originate from one sample, sequenced in a study of cytomegalovirus exposure and HLA in healthy donors. Use of 60 Vbeta and 13 Jbeta primers characterized the PCR. The repertoire was sequenced with immunoSEQ multiplex PCR; TCRdb's copy has only in-frame clones and lacks some. The data show around 100,000 clones, with about a tenth seen just once and 5.5% to 7.5% held by the top ten. Specimen: PBMCs. Receptors were obtained from a man aged 40-55 years in good health and CMV-seropositive.

On this clone itself: One end of the junction does not line up with germline, which may come from a read error. The CDR3 sequence is CASSLEGGNEQFF. CDR3 DNA: TGTGCTAGCAGCCTGGAGGGAGGAAATGAGCAGTTCTTC. V is TRBV7-7 and J is TRBJ2-1, with a weak D call TRBD2 (6 bases). The CDR3 runs to 13 residues. Germline lookup yields CDR1 SSHAT and CDR2 FNYEAQ (reference sequence).

The chain carries TRBV15 and TRBJ2-2, with D perhaps matching TRBD2 (6 bases). The CDR3 covers 14 residues. Trimming pared 8 bases from V and 1 base from J, leaving 11 bases between. The V gene's germline CDR1 is LNHNV and CDR2 YYDKDF (reference sequence). The CDR3 loop reads CATQVGLNTGELFF. For the CDR3, the DNA is TGTGCCACCCAGGTGGGACTGAACACCGGGGAGCTGTTTTTT.

This chain joins TRBV7-8 and TRBJ2-7, with D perhaps matching TRBD1 (6 bases). Germline V lookup: CDR1 SGHVS, CDR2 FQNEAQ. The CDR3 covers 14 residues. The germline V and J ends were trimmed by 3 bases and 1 base, with 10 bases remaining between them. The CDR3 reads CASSFVGQSYEQYF. In DNA form, the CDR3 reads TGTGCCAGCAGCTTCGTCGGACAGTCCTACGAGCAGTACTTC.

This clone turned up a few times. The V gene is TRBV27, the J gene TRBJ2-3, with 7 bases lining up with TRBD2. Germline V lookup: CDR1 MNHEY, CDR2 SMNVEV (reference sequence). After removal of 2 bases from V and 4 bases from J, the junction contained 9 bases not matched to a gene. CDR3 size: 16 residues. The CDR3 coding sequence is TGTGCCAGCAGTTTAGCGGGAGTGGGAGGCTCAGATACGCAGTATTTT. Translated, it gives CASSLAGVGGSDTQYF.

V and J are TRBV9 and TRBJ2-7; tentatively, D is TRBD2 (7 bases). CDR1 and CDR2 (germline): SGDLS, YYNGEE. Trimming cost V 7 bases and J 0 bases, with 14 bases left between them. There are 14 residues in the CDR3. The CDR3 reads CASGGGTSSYEQYF. The CDR3 nucleotides are TGTGCCAGCGGGGGGGGGACATCCTCCTACGAGCAGTACTTC.

This clone showed up just a few times. The chain couples TRBV9 to TRBJ1-1; D is undetermined. The germline V gene has CDR1 SGDLS and CDR2 YYNGEE. The CDR3 is 15 residues long. The V gene lost 0 bases and the J gene lost 3 bases, with 12 bases spanning the gap. In DNA, the CDR3 is TGTGCCAGCAGCGTAGCCTACCCCGGGGACACTGAAGCTTTCTTT. Amino acid sequence: CASSVAYPGDTEAFF. Complete variable domain (other parts from reference TRBV9 and TRBJ1-1): DSGVTQTPKHLITATGQRVTLRCSPRSGDLSVYWYQQSLDQGLQFLIQYYNGEERAKGNILERFSAQQFPDLHSELNLSSLELGDSALYFCASSVAYPGDTEAFFGQGTRLTVV.

The chain links TRBV7-9 to TRBJ2-1, with TRBD2 matching over 12 bases. The CDR3 covers 17 residues. The V segment lost 2 bases and the J segment 8 bases; nucleotides outside the gene matches: 10. Germline CDR1 is SEHNR and CDR2 is FQNEAQ (reference sequence). The CDR3 sequence: CASSLRLAGVLKDEQFF. The CDR3 DNA follows: TGTGCCAGCAGCTTAAGACTAGCGGGAGTTCTCAAGGATGAGCAGTTCTTC.

This sequence joins TRBV2 and TRBJ2-1; maybe TRBD1 (5 bases). Per germline, CDR1 SNHLY and CDR2 FYNNEI. V was shortened by 7 bases and J by 6 bases, with 16 bases between the two germline ends. The CDR3 is made up of 14 amino acids. CDR3 amino acids: CASIPPDTSNEQFF. The CDR3 nucleotides are TGTGCCAGCATCCCACCGGACACCTCCAATGAGCAGTTCTTC.

This clone turned up a few times. The CDR3 region is CSVEEGDTGEQYF. The CDR3 nucleotides read TGCAGCGTTGAAGAGGGGGACACGGGGGAGCAGTACTTC. The chain employs TRBV29-1 and TRBJ2-7; maybe TRBD1 (6 bases). Looked up from germline, CDR1 is SQVTM and CDR2 is ANQGSEA. The V end was cut by 0 bases, the J end by 7 bases, with 13 bases between. The CDR3 length is 13 residues.

The chain combines TRBV19 with TRBJ2-3; TRBD2 matches at 10 bases. The CDR3 has 15 amino acids. Germline V gives CDR1 LNHDA, CDR2 SQIVND (reference sequence). Trimming cost V 2 bases and J 3 bases; bases outside gene matches: 2. CDR3 loop: CASSILAGATDTQYF. The CDR3 bases are TGTGCCAGTAGTATACTAGCGGGAGCAACAGATACGCAGTATTTT.

J is TRBJ2-7 and V is TRBV7-8; TRBD2 matches 9 bases. The CDR3 runs 11 residues. The junction had 5 bases not matched to a gene; V was cut back by 11 bases and J by 6 bases. Germline assignment: CDR1 SGHVS and CDR2 FQNEAQ. In nucleotides, the CDR3 is TGTGCCGCGGGAGGGCCCTTCGAGCAGTACTTC. Residues: CAAGGPFEQYF.

Regarding this clone: Its ends do not fully match the called genes, so a read error is possible. This chain uses TRBV6-1 with TRBJ2-2; tentatively, D is TRBD1 (5 bases). The CDR3 spans 14 residues. Germline V gene sequence: CDR1 MNHNS, CDR2 SASEGT. The DNA for the CDR3 is TGTGCCGGCAGCAATACAGGGAACACCGGGGAGCTGTTTTTT. Amino acid sequence: CAGSNTGNTGELFF.

This chain links TRBV5-1 with TRBJ1-1; D possibly corresponds to TRBD1 (6 bases). V lost 5 bases, J lost 0 bases, and 14 bases lay in between. This CDR3 spans 15 amino acids. Germline lookup yields CDR1 SGHRS and CDR2 YFSETQ. The CDR3 region has the DNA TGCGCCAGCAGATGGGAAGGACAGATGAACACTGAAGCTTTCTTT. Translating it yields CASRWEGQMNTEAFF.

A few counts support this clone. The CDR3 DNA reads as TGTGCTAGAGGAGAATTTACCTACGAGCAGTACTTC. Its translation is CARGEFTYEQYF. The chain recombines TRBV12-5 with TRBJ2-7; no reliable D call. The CDR3 consists of 12 residues. Trimming removed 9 bases from V and 2 bases from J, with 11 bases in between. The germline V gene encodes CDR1 LGHNT and CDR2 FRNRAP.

This clone has just one count. CDR3 sequence: CASSWEGSNYGYTF. In DNA form, the CDR3 reads TGTGCCAGCAGCTGGGAGGGTTCTAACTATGGCTACACCTTC. The J gene is TRBJ1-2, the V gene TRBV7-8; D is ambiguous. CDR3 length: 14 residues. The germline gives CDR1 SGHVS, CDR2 FQNEAQ. Trimming left V 4 bases short and J 0 bases short, with 9 bases between.

Concerning this clone: The sample holds other DNA sequences that translate to the same CDR3. The V and J genes are TRBV7-2 and TRBJ1-1; TRBD1 agrees at 7 bases. The germline V gene has CDR1 SGHTA and CDR2 FQGNSA. J was trimmed by 4 bases and V by 4 bases; bases with no gene match: 0. The CDR3 covers 12 residues. The CDR3 DNA reads TGTGCCAGCAGCTACAGGGGCACTGAAGCTTTCTTT. Its protein is CASSYRGTEAFF.

As concerns this clone: The sample contains more than one DNA sequence encoding this CDR3. The chain employs TRBV7-9 and TRBJ1-5; D is undetermined. CDR1 and CDR2 from the germline V gene are SEHNR and FQNEAQ (reference sequence). With 0 bases removed from V and 4 bases from J, the gap between germline ends came to 7 bases. The CDR3 contains 14 residues. CDR3 loop: CASSLATENQPQHF. Here the CDR3 DNA reads TGTGCCAGCAGCTTAGCCACAGAGAATCAGCCCCAGCATTTT. The whole variable domain, filled in from reference TRBV7-9 and TRBJ1-5, reads DTGVSQNPRHKITKRGQNVTFRCDPISEHNRLYWYRQTLGQGPEFLTYFQNEAQLEKSRLLSDRFSAERPKGSFSTLEIQRTEQGDSAMYLCASSLATENQPQHFGDGTRLSIL.

The V call is TRBV27, the J call TRBJ1-1; D is perhaps TRBD1 (6 bases). Trimming shortened V by 5 bases and J by 5 bases, and 9 bases separated the two germline ends. The CDR3 is 12 amino acids. Per the germline V gene, CDR1 is MNHEY and CDR2 is SMNVEV (reference sequence). In DNA form, the CDR3 reads TGTGCCAGCAGTGGCAGGGGTACTGAAGCTTTCTTT. This translates into CASSGRGTEAFF.

The sample holds a few counts of this clone. The CDR3 coding sequence is TGTGCTAGTGGTTTGGTACCCTTGGCAGGGATGAGGTTCGGCACTGAAGCTTTCTTT. It encodes CASGLVPLAGMRFGTEAFF. The rearrangement uses TRBV12-5 and TRBJ1-1; a possible D gene is TRBD1 (5 bases). Trimming took off 0 bases at V and 4 bases at J, with 24 bases between the two ends. This CDR3 has 19 amino acids. Germline V CDR1 and CDR2: LGHNT, FRNRAP.

This clone was seen only a few times. CDR3 amino acids: CASSQIDRGTGELFF. The CDR3 bases are TGTGCCAGCAGCCAGATAGACAGGGGAACCGGGGAGCTGTTTTTT. V gene TRBV4-2 combines with J gene TRBJ2-2, with 8 bases that match TRBD1. The germline V gene encodes CDR1 LGHNA and CDR2 YNFKEQ. The CDR3 totals 15 residues. V shed 3 bases and J 5 bases; nucleotides not matched to a gene: 5.

This clone showed up just a few times. The rearrangement joins TRBV4-1 to TRBJ2-3; D is uncertain. With 1 base removed from V and 5 bases from J, the gap between germline ends came to 13 bases. The CDR3 is 15 residues long. In germline, CDR1 is MGHRA, CDR2 YSYEKL. CDR3 residues: CASSQVPSDGDTQYF. CDR3 nucleotides: TGCGCCAGCAGCCAAGTGCCCAGTGATGGAGATACGCAGTATTTT.

Only a few counts were recorded for this clone. The V call is TRBV6-6, the J call TRBJ2-2; TRBD1 might be the D (5 bases). This CDR3 comprises 12 residues. Germline CDR1 reads MNHNY; CDR2 reads SVGAGI (reference sequence). This CDR3 reads CALERGSGELFF. In DNA, the CDR3 is TGTGCACTTGAAAGGGGATCCGGGGAGCTGTTTTTT.

V gene TRBV7-3 combines with J gene TRBJ2-7, with D possibly being TRBD1 (5 bases). With 0 bases removed from V and 7 bases from J, the gap between germline ends came to 10 bases. The CDR3 has 13 residues. The germline CDR1 and CDR2 sequences are SGHTA and FQGTGA. The CDR3 loop is CASSLTSDSEQYF. CDR3 in DNA: TGTGCCAGCAGCTTAACTTCCGACAGTGAGCAGTACTTC.

In its sample, this clone was seen a few times. The DNA of the CDR3 is TGCGCCAGCAGCTTGGAAGGGGGCAGGGAGACCCAGTACTTC. Its translation is CASSLEGGRETQYF. The rearrangement links TRBV5-1 to TRBJ2-5; TRBD1 matches 7 bases. The CDR3 length is 14 residues. The V and J ends lost 0 bases and 5 bases, in that order; junction bases with no gene match: 4. Germline V CDR1 and CDR2: SGHRS, YFSETQ.

This clone has just a few counts. This chain joins TRBV5-4 and TRBJ2-3; TRBD2 matches 12 bases. Germline V gene sequence: CDR1 SGHNT, CDR2 YYREEE (reference sequence). With V trimmed by 1 base and J by 8 bases, 14 bases remained unmatched. The CDR3 contains 18 residues. Written as DNA, the CDR3 is TGTGCCAGCAGCTTGATACAAGTCCTAGCGGGAGGGCAAGGTACGCAGTATTTT. Its protein is CASSLIQVLAGGQGTQYF.